This T cell receptor (beta chain) was identified in a study of Ad26.COV2.S vaccination and SARS-CoV-2 variants. Looking at the study overall: Once or twice, 56 days apart, Ad26.COV2.S was delivered intramuscularly.

Study results and caveats: Post-vaccination spike-specific CD8+ and CD4+ T cell responses reportedly had substantial breadth.

The CDR3 is 14 residues long. Germline loops: CDR1 SNHLY, CDR2 FYNNEI. V gave up 4 bases and J gave up 3 bases, with 9 bases separating them. Assay used: immunoSEQ multiplex PCR; TCRdb lists only in-frame clones, some missing. The table lists hundreds of thousands of clones, around 90% of them singletons, with about 3.4% in the top ten. Points on this clone: The target antigen is unknown.

As to treatment: over 15 received Ad26.COV2.S at low or high dose, single or two shots; a few received placebo; per-sample allocation not given. The investigators took samples on day 63 after the first vaccine or placebo injection. The individual, an adult aged 18-55 years, was a donor in Boston. Sample: peripheral blood, taken in a trial of Ad26.COV2.S vaccine versus placebo. The TCR comes from a person between 18 and 60 years old who received the Ad26.COV2.S COVID-19 vaccine or a placebo. This sequence joins TRBV2 and TRBJ2-2, with D perhaps TRBD1 (5 bases). The CDR3 is CASSGRQYTGELFF. CDR3 nucleotides: TGTGCCAGCAGTGGTCGACAGTACACCGGGGAGCTGTTTTTT.